This TCR beta chain stems from a study of chemoradiotherapy in HPV16-positive cancers. On the study more broadly: Functional T-cell assays on a couple of HPV16-positive patients' cells defined candidate HPV-specific clones and common TCR motifs.

Sequenced by immunoSEQ multiplex PCR; TCRdb stores in-frame clones only, minus some. The sample records about 10,000 clones, 65% to 70% being singletons. The CDR3 has 14 residues. Trimming removed 1 base from V and 2 bases from J; junction bases left unmatched: 2. Looked up from germline, CDR1 is SGHKS and CDR2 is YYEKEE (reference sequence). Study-wide results and limits: Non-HPV-specific T cells did not expand in tumors during treatment, whereas candidate HPV-specific clones and E7-related motifs did. For HPV16-positive patients, expanding HPV-responsive T cells associated with longer recurrence-free survival.

Concerning this clone: The antigen remains unidentified.

This TCR was recovered from a human donor with HPV-associated anogenital cancer. The chain joins TRBV5-5 to TRBJ1-2; TRBD1 aligns across 7 bases. This material was obtained from a patient who underwent chemoradiotherapy. As DNA, the CDR3 is TGTGCCAGCAGCTTGACAGGGGACAACTATGGCTACACCTTC. Protein: CASSLTGDNYGYTF.